Reported below is one TCR beta chain. Its antigen is currently unknown. This CDR3 has 16 amino acids. Germline lookup yields CDR1 MDHEN and CDR2 SYDVKM. V gave up 4 bases and J gave up 3 bases, with 18 bases separating them. This entry is derived from a study of cytomegalovirus exposure and HLA in healthy donors. Study results and limitations: A later analysis reported that several of the most significant clusters appeared to be linked to common viral pathogens, among them Epstein-Barr virus. Across donors, most TCRs were seen rarely, yet some public ones were widespread.

The primer mix had 60 Vbeta and 13 Jbeta primers. Sequencing was performed with immunoSEQ multiplex PCR; in TCRdb, only in-frame clones are kept and a portion is missing. This table has roughly 190,000 clones, over 70% appearing once. The sequenced sample consisted of PBMCs. This clonotype was sampled from a man in his thirties or forties in good health and CMV-seronegative. The chain uses TRBV28 and TRBJ1-2; D remains unclear. CDR3 in DNA: TGTGCCAGCAGTTCCAAACAGCTACCCCCCTACTATGGCTACACCTTC. This encodes CASSSKQLPPYYGYTF.